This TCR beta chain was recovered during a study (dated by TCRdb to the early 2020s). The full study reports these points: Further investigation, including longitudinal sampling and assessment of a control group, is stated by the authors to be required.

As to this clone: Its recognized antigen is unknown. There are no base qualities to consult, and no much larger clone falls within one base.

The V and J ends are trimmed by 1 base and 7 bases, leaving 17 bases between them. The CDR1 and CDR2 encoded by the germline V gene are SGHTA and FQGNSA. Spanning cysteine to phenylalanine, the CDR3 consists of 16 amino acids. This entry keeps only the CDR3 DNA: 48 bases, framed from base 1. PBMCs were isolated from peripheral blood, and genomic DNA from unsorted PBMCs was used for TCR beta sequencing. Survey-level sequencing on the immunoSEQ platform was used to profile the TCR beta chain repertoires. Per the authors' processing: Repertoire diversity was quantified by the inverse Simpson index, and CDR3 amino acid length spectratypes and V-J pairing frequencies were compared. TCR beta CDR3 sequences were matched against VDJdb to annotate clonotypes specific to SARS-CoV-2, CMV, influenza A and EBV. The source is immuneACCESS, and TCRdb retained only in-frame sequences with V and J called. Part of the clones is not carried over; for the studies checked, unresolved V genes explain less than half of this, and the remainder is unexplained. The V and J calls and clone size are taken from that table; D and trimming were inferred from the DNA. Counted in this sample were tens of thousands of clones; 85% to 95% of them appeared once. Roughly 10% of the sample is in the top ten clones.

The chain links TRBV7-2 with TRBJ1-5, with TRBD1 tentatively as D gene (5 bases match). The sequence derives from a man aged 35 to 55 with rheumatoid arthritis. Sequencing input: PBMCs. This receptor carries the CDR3 CASSLGQGSAGQPQHF. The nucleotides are TGTGCCAGCAGCTTAGGGCAGGGTTCGGCTGGGCAGCCCCAGCATTTT.